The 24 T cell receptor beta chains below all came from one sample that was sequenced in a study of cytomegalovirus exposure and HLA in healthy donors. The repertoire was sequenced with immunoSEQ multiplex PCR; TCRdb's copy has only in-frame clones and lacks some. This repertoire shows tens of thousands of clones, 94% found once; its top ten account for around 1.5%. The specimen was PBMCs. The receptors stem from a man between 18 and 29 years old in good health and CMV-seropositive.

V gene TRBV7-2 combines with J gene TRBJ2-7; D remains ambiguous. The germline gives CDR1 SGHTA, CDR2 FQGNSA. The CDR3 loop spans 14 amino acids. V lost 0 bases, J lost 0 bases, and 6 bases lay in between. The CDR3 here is CASSLAVSSYEQYF. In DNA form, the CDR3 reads TGTGCCAGCAGCTTAGCTGTTAGCTCCTACGAGCAGTACTTC.

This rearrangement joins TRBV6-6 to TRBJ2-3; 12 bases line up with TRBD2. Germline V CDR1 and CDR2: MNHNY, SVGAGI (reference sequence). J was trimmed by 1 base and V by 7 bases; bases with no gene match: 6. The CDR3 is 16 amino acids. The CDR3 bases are TGTGCCAGCAACCGACTAGCGGGAGTAGGCACAGATACGCAGTATTTT. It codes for CASNRLAGVGTDTQYF.

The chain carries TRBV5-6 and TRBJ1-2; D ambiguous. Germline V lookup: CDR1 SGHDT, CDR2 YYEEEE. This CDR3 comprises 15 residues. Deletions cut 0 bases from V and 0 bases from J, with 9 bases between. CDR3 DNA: TGTGCCAGCAGCTTGGCCTTGTTAGCTAACTATGGCTACACCTTC. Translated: CASSLALLANYGYTF. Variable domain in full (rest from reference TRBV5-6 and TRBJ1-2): DAGVTQSPTHLIKTRGQQVTLRCSPKSGHDTVSWYQQALGQGPQFIFQYYEEEERQRGNFPDRFSGHQFPNYSSELNVNALLLGDSALYLCASSLALLANYGYTFGSGTRLTVV.

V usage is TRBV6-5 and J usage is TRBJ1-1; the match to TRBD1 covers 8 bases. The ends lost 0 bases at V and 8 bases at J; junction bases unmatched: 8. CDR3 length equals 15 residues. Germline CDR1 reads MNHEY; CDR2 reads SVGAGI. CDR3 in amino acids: CASSYSSDRVKEAFF. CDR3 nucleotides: TGTGCCAGCAGTTACTCTTCGGACAGGGTTAAAGAAGCTTTCTTT.

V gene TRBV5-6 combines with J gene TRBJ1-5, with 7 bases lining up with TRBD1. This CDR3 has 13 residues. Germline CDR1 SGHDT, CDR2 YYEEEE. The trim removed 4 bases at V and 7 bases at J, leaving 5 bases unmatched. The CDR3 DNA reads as TGTGCCAGCAGCCGGGACAGTGGGCAGCCCCAGCATTTT. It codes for CASSRDSGQPQHF.

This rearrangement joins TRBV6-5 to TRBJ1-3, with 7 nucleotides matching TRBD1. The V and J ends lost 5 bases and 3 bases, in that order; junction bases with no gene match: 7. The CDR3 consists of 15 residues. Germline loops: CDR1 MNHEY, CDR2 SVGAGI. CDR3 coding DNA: TGTGCCAGCAGTGGAACAGGGGAAGGTGGAAACACCATATATTTT. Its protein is CASSGTGEGGNTIYF.

CDR3 DNA sequence: TGTGCCAGCACTGGAGATTATGGCTACACCTTC. This sequence encodes CASTGDYGYTF. The genes are TRBV25-1 and TRBJ1-2; D is unresolved. The CDR3 covers 11 residues. From germline, CDR1 is MGHDK and CDR2 SYGVNS. Between the trimmed V and J ends, which lost 7 bases and 5 bases, there was a span of 8 bases.

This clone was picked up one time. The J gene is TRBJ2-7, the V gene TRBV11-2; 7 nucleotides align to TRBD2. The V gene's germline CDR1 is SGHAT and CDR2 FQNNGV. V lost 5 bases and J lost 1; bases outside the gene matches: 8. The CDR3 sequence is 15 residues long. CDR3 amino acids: CASSERGERSYEQYF. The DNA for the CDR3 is TGTGCCAGCAGCGAACGGGGGGAGAGGTCCTACGAGCAGTACTTC.

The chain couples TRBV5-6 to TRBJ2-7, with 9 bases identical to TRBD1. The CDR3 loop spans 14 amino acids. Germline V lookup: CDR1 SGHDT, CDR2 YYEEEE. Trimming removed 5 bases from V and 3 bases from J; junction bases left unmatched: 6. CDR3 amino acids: CASSTPGQGYEQYF. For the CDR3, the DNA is TGTGCCAGCAGTACACCGGGACAGGGCTACGAGCAGTACTTC.

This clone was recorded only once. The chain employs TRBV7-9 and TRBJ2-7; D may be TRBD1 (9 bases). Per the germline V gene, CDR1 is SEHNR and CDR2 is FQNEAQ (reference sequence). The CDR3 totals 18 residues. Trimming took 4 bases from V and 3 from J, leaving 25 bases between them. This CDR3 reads CASSSPDRGGTSDYEQYF. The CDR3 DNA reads TGTGCCAGCAGCTCCCCGGACAGGGGAGGGACTAGTGACTACGAGCAGTACTTC.

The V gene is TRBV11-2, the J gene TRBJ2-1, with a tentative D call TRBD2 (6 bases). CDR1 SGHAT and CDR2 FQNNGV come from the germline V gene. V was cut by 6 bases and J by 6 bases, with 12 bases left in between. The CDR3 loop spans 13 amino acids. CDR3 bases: TGTGCCAGCAGTCTAGCGCAGTTCAATGAGCAGTTCTTC. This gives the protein CASSLAQFNEQFF.

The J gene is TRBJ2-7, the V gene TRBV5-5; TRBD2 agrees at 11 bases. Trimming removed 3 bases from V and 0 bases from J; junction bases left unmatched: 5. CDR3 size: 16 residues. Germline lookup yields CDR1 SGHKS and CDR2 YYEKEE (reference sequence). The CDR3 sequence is CASSSRLAGTSYEQYF. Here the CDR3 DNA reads TGTGCCAGCAGCTCTCGACTAGCGGGGACCTCCTACGAGCAGTACTTC.

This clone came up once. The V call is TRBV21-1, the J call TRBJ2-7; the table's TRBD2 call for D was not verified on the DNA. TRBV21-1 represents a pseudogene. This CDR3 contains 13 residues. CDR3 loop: CASPCGGANEQYF. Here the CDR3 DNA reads TGTGCCAGCCCTTGCGGGGGGGCTAACGAGCAGTACTTC.

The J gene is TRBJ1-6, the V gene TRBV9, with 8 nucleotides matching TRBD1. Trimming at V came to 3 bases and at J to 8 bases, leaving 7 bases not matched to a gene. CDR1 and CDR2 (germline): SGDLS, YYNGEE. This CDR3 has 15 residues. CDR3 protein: CASSGRQGQDSPLHF. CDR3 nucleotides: TGTGCCAGCAGCGGACGACAGGGGCAGGATTCACCCCTCCACTTT.

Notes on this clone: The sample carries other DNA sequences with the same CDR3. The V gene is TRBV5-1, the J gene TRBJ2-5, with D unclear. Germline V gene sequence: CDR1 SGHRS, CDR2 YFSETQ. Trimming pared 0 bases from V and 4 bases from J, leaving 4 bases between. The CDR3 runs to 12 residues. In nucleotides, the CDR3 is TGCGCCAGCAGCTTGGACGGAGAGACCCAGTACTTC. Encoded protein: CASSLDGETQYF.

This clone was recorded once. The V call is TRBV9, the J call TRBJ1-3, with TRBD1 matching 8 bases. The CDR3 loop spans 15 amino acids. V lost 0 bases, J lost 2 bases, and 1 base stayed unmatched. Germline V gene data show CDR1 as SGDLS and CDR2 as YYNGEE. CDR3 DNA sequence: TGTGCCAGCAGCGTAGGACAGGGGACTGGAAACACCATATATTTT. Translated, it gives CASSVGQGTGNTIYF.

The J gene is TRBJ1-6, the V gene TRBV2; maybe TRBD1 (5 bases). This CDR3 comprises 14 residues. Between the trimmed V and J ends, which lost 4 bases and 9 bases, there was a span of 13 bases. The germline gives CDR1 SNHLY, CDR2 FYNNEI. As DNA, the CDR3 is TGTGCCAGCAGTGGCCAGGGCATCCTTTCACCCCTCCACTTT. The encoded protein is CASSGQGILSPLHF.

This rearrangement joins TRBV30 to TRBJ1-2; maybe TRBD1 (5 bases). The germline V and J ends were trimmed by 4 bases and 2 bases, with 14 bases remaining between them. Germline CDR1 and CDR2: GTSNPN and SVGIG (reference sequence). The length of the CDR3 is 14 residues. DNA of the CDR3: TGTGCCTGGAATCGGGGGACCGAGAACTATGGCTACACCTTC. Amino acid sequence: CAWNRGTENYGYTF.

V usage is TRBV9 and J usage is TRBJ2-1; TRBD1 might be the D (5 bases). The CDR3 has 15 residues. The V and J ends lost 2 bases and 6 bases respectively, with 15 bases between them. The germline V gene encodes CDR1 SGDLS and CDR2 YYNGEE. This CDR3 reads CASSVRTGGVNEQFF. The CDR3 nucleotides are TGTGCCAGCAGCGTTCGCACAGGTGGTGTCAATGAGCAGTTCTTC.

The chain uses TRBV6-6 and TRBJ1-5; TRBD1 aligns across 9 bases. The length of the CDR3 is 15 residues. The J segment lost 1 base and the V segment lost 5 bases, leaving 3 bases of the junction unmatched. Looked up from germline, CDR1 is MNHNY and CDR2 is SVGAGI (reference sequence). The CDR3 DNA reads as TGTGCCAGCAGTGACGGACAGGGGAGCAATCAGCCCCAGCATTTT. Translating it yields CASSDGQGSNQPQHF.

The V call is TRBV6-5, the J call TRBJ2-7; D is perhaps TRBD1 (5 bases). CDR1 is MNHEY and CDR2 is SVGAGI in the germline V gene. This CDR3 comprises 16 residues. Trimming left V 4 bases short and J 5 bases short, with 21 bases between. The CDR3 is CASSLAGGAGPHEQYF. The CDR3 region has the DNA TGTGCCAGCAGTTTGGCAGGTGGGGCAGGGCCCCACGAGCAGTACTTC.

Written as DNA, the CDR3 is TGCGCCAGCAGCTTGGCTCCTAGCGGGACCTACAATGAGCAGTTCTTC. Its protein is CASSLAPSGTYNEQFF. This rearrangement joins TRBV5-1 to TRBJ2-1; 9 nucleotides line up with TRBD2. J was trimmed by 2 bases and V by 0 bases; bases with no gene match: 3. This CDR3 is 16 amino acids long. CDR1 and CDR2 from the germline V gene are SGHRS and YFSETQ.

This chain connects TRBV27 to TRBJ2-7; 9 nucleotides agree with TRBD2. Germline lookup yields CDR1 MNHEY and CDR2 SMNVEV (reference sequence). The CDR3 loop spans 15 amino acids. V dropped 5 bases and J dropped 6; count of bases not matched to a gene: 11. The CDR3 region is CASSPSSGRRFEQYF. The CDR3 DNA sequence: TGTGCCAGCAGTCCCAGTAGCGGGAGAAGGTTCGAGCAGTACTTC.

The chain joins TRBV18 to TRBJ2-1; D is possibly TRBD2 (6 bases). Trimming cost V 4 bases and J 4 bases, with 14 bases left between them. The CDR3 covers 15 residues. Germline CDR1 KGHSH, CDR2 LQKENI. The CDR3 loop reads CASSRKGLPYNEQFF. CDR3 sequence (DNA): TGTGCCAGCTCACGAAAGGGACTGCCTTACAATGAGCAGTTCTTC.